The 9 T cell receptor beta chains presented below share a single source sample, sequenced in a study of post-analysis software for immune sequencing data. These receptors have no identified antigens. Study-level results: Elevated frequency relative to controls characterized 4 or 5 TRBV segments in patients, TRBV5-6, TRBV5-1 and TRBV20-1 among them.

Unique molecular identifiers were built into the TCR beta cDNA libraries. TCRdb reanalysed the PCR reads using MiXCR and keeps one entry per CDR3 protein. The table lists more than 450,000 distinct CDR3 sequences, around 44% of them singletons. Sequenced sample: blood. The receptor source for this set is a girl aged 5 to 17 with multiple sclerosis.

This clonotype was detected only a few times. The chain couples TRBV12-3 or TRBV12-4 to TRBJ1-5; D is unclear. The CDR3 covers 15 residues. V shed 3 bases and J shed 2 bases, with 11 bases lying between them. The CDR3 sequence is CASSLSLAGNQPQHF. The CDR3 DNA reads TGTGCCAGCAGTTTGAGTCTCGCGGGCAATCAGCCCCAGCATTTT.

This clonotype was found a few times. The chain has TRBV6-1 and TRBJ2-1, with TRBD2 matching over 12 bases. CDR1 and CDR2 from the germline V gene are MNHNS and SASEGT. The J segment lost 4 bases and the V segment lost 4 bases, leaving 2 bases of the junction unmatched. CDR3 length equals 15 residues. CDR3 DNA sequence: TGTGCCAGCAGTGCTGGACTAGCGGGGTACAATGAGCAGTTCTTC. Amino acid sequence: CASSAGLAGYNEQFF.

The genes are TRBV29-1 and TRBJ2-5, with D possibly being TRBD1 (5 bases). The end of the DNA is better explained by TRBJ2-7, so the J call may be wrong. Germline V gene lookup returns CDR1 SQVTM and CDR2 ANQGSEA. The CDR3 runs to 14 residues. Written as DNA, the CDR3 is TGCAGCGTTGAATCCAAGGGGCATCCTTACGAGCAGTACTTC. Translated: CSVESKGHPYEQYF.

The chain uses TRBV2 and TRBJ2-4, with 9 bases identical to TRBD1. The germline gives CDR1 SNHLY, CDR2 FYNNEI. The CDR3 consists of 16 residues. Trimming at V came to 6 bases and at J to 3 bases, leaving 9 bases not matched to a gene. The CDR3 DNA reads as TGTGCCAGCAGCTCCACAGGGGGCAATGACAAAAACATTCAGTACTTC. Amino acids: CASSSTGGNDKNIQYF.

The genes are TRBV10-3 and TRBJ2-5, with TRBD2 matching 7 bases. Germline V lookup: CDR1 ENHRY, CDR2 SYGVKD. V shed 4 bases, J shed 5 bases, and the junction held 4 bases outside the gene matches. This CDR3 region has 13 residues. The CDR3 nucleotides are TGTGCCATCAGTGCGCGGGGGAGGGAGACCCAGTACTTC. It yields the protein CAISARGRETQYF.

Only one count was recorded for this clonotype. A read error may produce the germline difference seen at one junction end. This rearrangement joins TRBV20-1 to TRBJ1-5; D might be TRBD1 (5 bases). The germline V gene has CDR1 DFQATT and CDR2 SNEGSKA (reference sequence). This CDR3 has 14 residues. This CDR3 reads CSARGEGANQSQHF. CDR3 nucleotide sequence: TGCAGTGCTAGAGGGGAAGGGGCGAATCAGTCCCAGCATTTT.

The V gene is TRBV10-2, the J gene TRBJ2-1, with D perhaps matching TRBD2 (7 bases). V lost 6 bases to trimming and J lost 0 bases, with 15 bases between them. CDR3 size: 16 residues. Germline V gives CDR1 WSHSY, CDR2 SAAADI. For the CDR3, the DNA is TGCGCCAGCAGCTTCGCGGGGGCGGGCTCCTACAATGAGCAGTTCTTC. Protein product: CASSFAGAGSYNEQFF.

The chain recombines TRBV29-1 with TRBJ2-1; 7 bases are a match to TRBD2. V shed 6 bases and J 0 bases; nucleotides not matched to a gene: 11. The CDR3 covers 16 residues. The germline V gene encodes CDR1 SQVTM and CDR2 ANQGSEA. This CDR3 reads CSVERLADGSYNEQFF. In DNA form, the CDR3 reads TGCAGCGTGGAACGACTAGCCGACGGCTCCTACAATGAGCAGTTCTTC.

The V and J genes are TRBV20-1 and TRBJ1-2, with 8 bases aligning to TRBD1. This CDR3 spans 13 amino acids. J lost 13 bases, V lost 0 bases, and 10 bases had no gene match. CDR1 and CDR2 from the germline V gene are DFQATT and SNEGSKA (reference sequence). CDR3 sequence (DNA): TGCAGTGCTAGAGACGCGGCAGGGGGCCAGTTCACCTTC. Translation: CSARDAAGGQFTF.